A selection of T cell receptor beta chains follows, all from one sample in a study of cytomegalovirus exposure and HLA in healthy donors. Assay: immunoSEQ multiplex PCR; the TCRdb copy retains only in-frame clones and omits some. The data show about 130,000 clones, just under 85% seen once. Material: PBMCs. These receptors all stem from a man younger than 40 in good health and CMV-seropositive. Both conserved end residues are part of each CDR3. A D gene is named only where the DNA matches it firmly. Clone size is stated in some rows and not others, as once, few, many or a class when expanded.

TRBD1 TRBJ2-5 NA TRBV5-1 TGCGCCAGCAGCTTGGGACAGGGGGGAGAGACCCAGTACTTC CASSLGQGGETQYF
TRBD2 TRBJ2-4 NA TRBV4-1 TGCGCCAGCAGCCATCCCCCTAGCGGGAGGAAAAACATTCAGTACTTC CASSHPPSGRKNIQYF
TRBD2 TRBJ2-1 NA TRBV6-5 TGTGCCAGCAGTTACTTAGGACTAGCGGGGAACAATGAGCAGTTCTTC CASSYLGLAGNNEQFF
TRBD1 TRBJ1-2 NA TRBV5-4 TGTGCCAGCAAACAGCTGGACAGGGAATATGGCTACACCTTC CASKQLDREYGYTF
NA TRBJ2-4 NA TRBV12-5 TGTGCTAGTGGTTTATCAGGAGCGGAGATTCAGTACTTC CASGLSGAEIQYF
NA TRBJ2-7 NA TRBV27 TGTGCCAGCAGTTTTGGTCAGGGGAACGAGCAGTACTTC CASSFGQGNEQYF
TRBD1 TRBJ1-2 few TRBV5-4 TGTGCCAGCAGCCGGGACAGGGGGAACTATGGCTACACCTTC CASSRDRGNYGYTF
NA TRBJ1-5 NA TRBV7-6 TGTGCCAGCAGCTTAGAGGGGTCTTGGAATGGGCCCCAGCATTTT CASSLEGSWNGPQHF
NA TRBJ2-5 NA TRBV10-3 TGTGCCATCAGCGTGCAAGAGACCCAGTACTTC CAISVQETQYF
NA TRBJ1-2 NA TRBV18 TGTGCCAGCTCACCAACTGGGGCTGTAGGCTACACCTTC CASSPTGAVGYTF
TRBD1 TRBJ1-1 NA TRBV15 TGTGCCACCAGCAGGGACAGGGGGCGGGAAGCTTTCTTT CATSRDRGREAFF
TRBD2 TRBJ2-3 NA TRBV10-3 TGTGCCACTAGCGGGGGGGCAGATACGCAGTATTTT CATSGGADTQYF
TRBD2 TRBJ2-2 NA TRBV7-9 TGTGCCAGCAGCTTAGGCGGACTAGGGATCGGGGAGCTGTTTTTT CASSLGGLGIGELFF
NA TRBJ2-5 NA TRBV10-3 TGTGCCATCAGTGAGGGGCAACAAGAGACCCAGTACTTC CAISEGQQETQYF
TRBD2 TRBJ2-1 once TRBV15 TGTGCCACCAGTAAGCGGGGACTAGTTCCGAATGAGCAGTTCTTC CATSKRGLVPNEQFF
NA TRBJ1-1 once TRBV27 TGTGCCAGCCTGCCCCGGAGGGGTGTGAACACTGAAGCTTTCTTT CASLPRRGVNTEAFF
NA TRBJ1-1 few TRBV12-5 TGTGCTAGTGGTTTGGCCATTTTGGGGGTAGGGGGCACTGAAGCTTTCTTT CASGLAILGVGGTEAFF
TRBD1 TRBJ2-7 NA TRBV11-2 TGTGCCACCGGGACAGGGGGCTCCTACGAGCAGTACTTC CATGTGGSYEQYF
NA TRBJ2-3 NA TRBV6-6 TGTGCCAGCTCCACTAGGGATACGCAGTATTTT CASSTRDTQYF
TRBD1 TRBJ1-2 NA TRBV6-1 TGTGCCAGCAGCTCGACAGGGGTAATTAGTGGCTACACCTTC CASSSTGVISGYTF
TRBD1 TRBJ1-4 NA TRBV27 TGTGCCAGCAGTCCGCGACAGGGCCCAACTAATGAAAAACTGTTTTTT CASSPRQGPTNEKLFF
NA TRBJ1-2 once TRBV21-1 TGTGCCAGCAGCAAAGAGGGGGGACAGCCCTATGGCTACACCTTC CASSKEGGQPYGYTF
TRBD2 TRBJ2-5 NA TRBV11-2 TGTGCCAGCAGCTTCGGGTCGGGACTCGGGGGGCAAGAGACCCAGTACTTC CASSFGSGLGGQETQYF
TRBD1 TRBJ2-7 once TRBV9 TGTGCCAGCAGCGTAGACTTAAGTGTGACAGGGGGCGAGCAGTACTTC CASSVDLSVTGGEQYF
NA TRBJ1-2 NA TRBV7-9 TGTGCCAGCAGCTGGGGTCAGGGCTATGGCTACACCTTC CASSWGQGYGYTF
NA TRBJ2-7 few TRBV5-6 TGTGCCAGCAGCTCCCGCCCGGGACTGACCTACGAGCAGTACTTC CASSSRPGLTYEQYF
TRBD2 TRBJ2-1 NA TRBV7-6 TGTGCCAGCAGCTTAGTCTATGCGGGAGGGACCTACAATGAGCAGTTCTTC CASSLVYAGGTYNEQFF
TRBD2 TRBJ2-5 NA TRBV5-1 TGCGCCAGCAGCTTCGGGGGGGGCCAAGAGACCCAGTACTTC CASSFGGGQETQYF
NA TRBJ2-3 NA TRBV5-6 TGTGCCAGCAGCTTCAGTCCGGGGACTAGCACAGATACGCAGTATTTT CASSFSPGTSTDTQYF
NA TRBJ2-2 NA TRBV23-1 TGCGCCAGCACCCGGCAGCGGCGGGACACCGGGGAGCTGTTTTTT CASTRQRRDTGELFF
NA TRBJ1-1 NA TRBV7-9 TGTGCCAGCAGCTTTGAAGGGGCGGACACTGAAGCTTTCTTT CASSFEGADTEAFF
TRBD1 TRBJ2-2 NA TRBV5-1 TGCGCCAGCAGTTTATCGACAGGGGGCTACGGCGGGGAGCTGTTTTTT CASSLSTGGYGGELFF
NA TRBJ2-1 once TRBV21-1 TGTGCCACCCCCGGGACAGGGGGTAACAATGAGCAGTTCTTC CATPGTGGNNEQFF
TRBD1 TRBJ2-1 NA TRBV9 TGTGCCAGCAGCGTATCTCTGGGACAGGGGTACAATGAGCAGTTCTTC CASSVSLGQGYNEQFF
NA TRBJ1-2 NA TRBV2 TGTGCCAGCAGTGAAGTTAAGGGACTCAGCGGCTACACCTTC CASSEVKGLSGYTF